This TCR beta chain was retrieved from a study of T cell responses to AZD1222 COVID-19 vaccine. Broader study findings: Spike-specific TCR depth and breadth grew after two AZD1222 doses.

This clone was seen only a few times. Its target is unknown. Data came from immunoSEQ multiplex PCR; TCRdb stores just in-frame clones and leaves some out. Among around 100,000 clones listed, 70% to 90% were seen once. The source is an adult in good health. The sequenced sample was peripheral blood, obtained on day 0 of AZD1222 vaccination.

The CDR3 here is CASSDPGPQETQYF. In DNA form, the CDR3 reads TGTGCCAGCAGTGACCCCGGACCCCAAGAGACCCAGTACTTC. V gene TRBV25-1 combines with J gene TRBJ2-5; D not resolved. Germline V gene data show CDR1 as MGHDK and CDR2 as SYGVNS. CDR3 length: 14 residues. Trimming stripped 3 bases from V and 1 base from J, with 9 bases between.